A single sample gave rise to the 16 T cell receptor beta chains below, sequenced in a study of blood T cell repertoires in COVID-19. Assay used: immunoSEQ multiplex PCR; TCRdb lists only in-frame clones, some missing. The data contain roughly 130,000 clones, approximately 81% of them seen just once; the ten biggest clones take up under 5.5%. The sequenced sample was PBMCs or T cells enriched from blood (not recorded which). These receptors all stem from a man aged 40-49 years with acute COVID-19.

The chain has TRBV4-3 and TRBJ1-6; D is possibly TRBD1 (5 bases). CDR1 LGHNA and CDR2 YSLEER come from the germline V gene. V lost 8 bases to trimming and J lost 4 bases, with 21 bases between them. The CDR3 spans 17 residues. The CDR3 region has the DNA TGCGCCAGCGGGGGGGGACGGATAGGAGGGTATAATTCACCCCTCCACTTT. This translates into CASGGGRIGGYNSPLHF.

DNA for the CDR3: TGCGCCAGCAGCATAGCGGGAGGGGAGACCCAGTACTTC. It codes for CASSIAGGETQYF. The chain carries TRBV5-1 and TRBJ2-5; TRBD2 aligns across 11 bases. CDR1 and CDR2 from the germline V gene are SGHRS and YFSETQ. The CDR3 length is 13 residues. V lost 4 bases to trimming and J lost 5 bases; unmatched junction nucleotides: 1.

The chain couples TRBV6-5 to TRBJ1-6; D possibly corresponds to TRBD1 (5 bases). CDR1 and CDR2 from the germline V gene are MNHEY and SVGAGI. Trimming shortened V by 4 bases and J by 10 bases, and 14 bases separated the two germline ends. The CDR3 is 14 amino acids. As DNA, the CDR3 is TGTGCCAGCAGTTCTTCCACAGGACGGTCACCCCTCCACTTT. This codes for CASSSSTGRSPLHF.

The chain carries TRBV5-6 and TRBJ1-5; 7 bases map to TRBD1. The CDR3 totals 13 residues. The junction had 0 bases not matched to a gene; V was cut back by 0 bases and J by 6 bases. In germline, CDR1 is SGHDT, CDR2 YYEEEE. The CDR3 loop reads CASSLEGAQPQHF. As DNA, the CDR3 is TGTGCCAGCAGCTTGGAGGGGGCTCAGCCCCAGCATTTT.

The rearrangement joins TRBV6-7 to TRBJ1-1, with TRBD1 matching 9 bases. TRBV6-7 is treated as an ORF (open reading frame) with a function not yet certain. This CDR3 has 18 residues. With 4 bases clipped from V and 0 bases from J, the junction kept 12 bases outside the gene matches. The CDR3 DNA sequence: TGTGCCAGCAGTTTTAGATTCCTAAGGACAGGGGTGAACACTGAAGCTTTCTTT. Its translation: CASSFRFLRTGVNTEAFF.

This chain connects TRBV27 to TRBJ2-5; TRBD1 matches at 7 bases. The CDR3 runs 15 residues. CDR1 MNHEY and CDR2 SMNVEV come from the germline V gene (reference sequence). The V segment lost 2 bases and the J segment 9 bases; nucleotides outside the gene matches: 12. CDR3 sequence reads: CASSLAATGLVAQYF. The DNA for the CDR3 is TGTGCCAGCAGTTTAGCCGCGACAGGGCTGGTGGCCCAGTACTTC.

The chain employs TRBV9 and TRBJ2-3; D gene uncertain. V lost 0 bases and J lost 0, with 5 bases in between. The CDR3 runs 14 residues. Germline V gene sequence: CDR1 SGDLS, CDR2 YYNGEE. The CDR3 DNA sequence: TGTGCCAGCAGCGTAGTTCCTAGCACAGATACGCAGTATTTT. Its translation is CASSVVPSTDTQYF.

The gene calls are TRBV4-3 and TRBJ1-6, with 7 bases identical to TRBD1. The CDR3 runs 15 residues. Trimming cost V 0 bases and J 7 bases; bases outside gene matches: 3. Germline lookup yields CDR1 LGHNA and CDR2 YSLEER. CDR3 sequence: CASSQEGQQNSPLHF. The CDR3 nucleotides are TGCGCCAGCAGCCAAGAGGGACAGCAGAATTCACCCCTCCACTTT.

The chain has TRBV6-5 and TRBJ1-3; D uncertain. V was trimmed by 5 bases and J by 5 bases, leaving 16 bases between them. The germline CDR1 and CDR2 sequences are MNHEY and SVGAGI. CDR3 length: 15 residues. The CDR3: CASSTSSGVRNTIYF. In DNA form, the CDR3 reads TGTGCCAGCAGTACCTCCTCCGGAGTAAGAAACACCATATATTTT.

The V gene is TRBV6-6, the J gene TRBJ1-1, with TRBD1 as a possible D gene (5 bases). The germline CDR1 and CDR2 sequences are MNHNY and SVGAGI (reference sequence). The CDR3 consists of 14 residues. V gave up 9 bases and J gave up 1 base, with 15 bases separating them. CDR3 bases: TGTGCCAGTAGCAGGGCCGGAGAGAACACTGAAGCTTTCTTT. It translates to CASSRAGENTEAFF.

This clone was observed a handful of times. The V call is TRBV6-4, the J call TRBJ1-3, with TRBD1 as a possible D gene (5 bases). V was cut by 2 bases and J by 4 bases, with 12 bases left in between. The CDR3 spans 15 residues. From germline, CDR1 is MRHNA and CDR2 SNTAGT. The CDR3 is CASSDEVGPGNTIYF. CDR3 sequence (DNA): TGTGCCAGCAGTGACGAGGTGGGGCCCGGAAACACCATATATTTT.

This chain joins TRBV30 and TRBJ2-2, with a weak D call TRBD2 (5 bases). V lost 5 bases to trimming and J lost 5 bases, with 15 bases between them. The CDR3 is 14 amino acids. Germline CDR1 reads GTSNPN; CDR2 reads SVGIG (reference sequence). CDR3 sequence: CAWCPIRETGELFF. The CDR3 DNA reads TGTGCCTGGTGCCCGATTAGGGAGACCGGGGAGCTGTTTTTT.

The J gene is TRBJ1-1, the V gene TRBV12-3 or TRBV12-4, with D unresolved. V dropped 3 bases and J dropped 8 bases, with 10 bases sitting between them. CDR3 length equals 12 residues. Here the CDR3 DNA reads TGTGCCAGCAGTTTCACAGAGTTCGAAGCTTTCTTT. Encoded protein: CASSFTEFEAFF.

This clone was counted between two and nine times. The chain uses TRBV27 and TRBJ2-7; unclear D gene. The germline V and J ends were trimmed by 6 bases and 3 bases, with 12 bases remaining between them. The CDR3 consists of 13 residues. Germline V CDR1 and CDR2: MNHEY, SMNVEV (reference sequence). Here the CDR3 DNA reads TGTGCCAGCAGCACGGGTCCTAACTACGAGCAGTACTTC. This translates into CASSTGPNYEQYF.

The J gene is TRBJ1-1, the V gene TRBV7-9; 7 positions agree with TRBD1. The CDR3 spans 15 residues. J lost 3 bases, V lost 6 bases, and 10 bases had no gene match. Looked up from germline, CDR1 is SEHNR and CDR2 is FQNEAQ (reference sequence). The chain's CDR3 is CASSLRGAGDTEAFF. CDR3 bases: TGTGCCAGCAGTCTCAGGGGGGCCGGGGACACTGAAGCTTTCTTT.

This sequence joins TRBV7-8 and TRBJ2-1; possibly TRBD1 for D (9 bases). CDR1 SGHVS and CDR2 FQNEAQ come from the germline V gene. The V end lost 3 bases, the J end lost 8 bases, and 23 bases lay between the germline ends. This CDR3 is 17 amino acids long. The CDR3 DNA is TGTGCCAGCAGCTTTTTACAGGGGGCGGGAGGTATACATGAGCAGTTCTTC. Amino acids: CASSFLQGAGGIHEQFF.